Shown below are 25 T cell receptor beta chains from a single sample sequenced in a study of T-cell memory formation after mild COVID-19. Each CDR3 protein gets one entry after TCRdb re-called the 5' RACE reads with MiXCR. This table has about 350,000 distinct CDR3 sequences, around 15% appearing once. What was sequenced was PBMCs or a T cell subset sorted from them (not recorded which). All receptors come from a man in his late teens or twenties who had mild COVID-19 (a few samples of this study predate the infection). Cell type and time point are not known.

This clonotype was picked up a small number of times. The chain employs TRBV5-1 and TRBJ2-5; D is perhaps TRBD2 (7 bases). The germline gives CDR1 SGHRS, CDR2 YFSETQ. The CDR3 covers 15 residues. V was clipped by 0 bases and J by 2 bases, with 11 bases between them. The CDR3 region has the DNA TGCGCCAGCAGCTTGGGCGGGGGACAACAAGAGACCCAGTACTTC. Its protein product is CASSLGGGQQETQYF.

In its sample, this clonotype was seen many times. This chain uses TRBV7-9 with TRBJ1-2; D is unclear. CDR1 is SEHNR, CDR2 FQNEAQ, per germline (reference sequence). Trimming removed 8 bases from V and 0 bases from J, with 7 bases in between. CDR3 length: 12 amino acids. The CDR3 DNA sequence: TGTGCCAGCCAGGCTTCTAACTATGGCTACACCTTC. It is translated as CASQASNYGYTF.

Here the CDR3 DNA reads TGTGCCAGCAGCCCCGCCGACAGGAACGGAGAGACCCAGTACTTC. This encodes CASSPADRNGETQYF. The gene calls are TRBV7-9 and TRBJ2-5, with D possibly matching TRBD1 (6 bases). CDR3 length equals 15 residues. V dropped 5 bases and J dropped 4 bases, with 17 bases sitting between them. The V gene's germline CDR1 is SEHNR and CDR2 FQNEAQ (reference sequence).

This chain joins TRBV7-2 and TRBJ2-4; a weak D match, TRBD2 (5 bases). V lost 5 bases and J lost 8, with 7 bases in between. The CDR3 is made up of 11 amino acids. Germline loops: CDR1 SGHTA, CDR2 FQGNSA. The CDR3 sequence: CASSRGDIQYF. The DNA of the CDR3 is TGTGCCAGCAGCCGGGGTGACATTCAGTACTTC.

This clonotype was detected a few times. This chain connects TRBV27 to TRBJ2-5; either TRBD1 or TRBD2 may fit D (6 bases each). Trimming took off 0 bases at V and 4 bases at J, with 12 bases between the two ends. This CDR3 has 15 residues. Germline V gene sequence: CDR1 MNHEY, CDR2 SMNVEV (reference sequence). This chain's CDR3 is CASSLSMGGLETQYF. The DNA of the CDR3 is TGTGCCAGCAGTTTATCGATGGGGGGCCTAGAGACCCAGTACTTC.

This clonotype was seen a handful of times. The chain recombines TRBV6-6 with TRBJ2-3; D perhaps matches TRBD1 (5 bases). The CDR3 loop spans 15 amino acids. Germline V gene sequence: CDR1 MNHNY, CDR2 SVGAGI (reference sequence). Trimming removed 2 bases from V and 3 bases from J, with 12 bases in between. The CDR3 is CASSYQGSRTDTQYF. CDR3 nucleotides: TGTGCCAGCAGTTACCAGGGCTCAAGGACAGATACGCAGTATTTT.

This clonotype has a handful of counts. This chain's CDR3 is CASSYQGQYYEQYF. The CDR3 DNA reads TGTGCCAGCAGTTACCAAGGACAGTACTACGAGCAGTACTTC. This chain connects TRBV6-2 or TRBV6-3 to TRBJ2-7; maybe TRBD1 (6 bases). The germline V gene encodes CDR1 MNHEY and CDR2 SVGEGT. This CDR3 is built from 14 residues. V was shortened by 2 bases and J by 3 bases, with 11 bases between the two germline ends.

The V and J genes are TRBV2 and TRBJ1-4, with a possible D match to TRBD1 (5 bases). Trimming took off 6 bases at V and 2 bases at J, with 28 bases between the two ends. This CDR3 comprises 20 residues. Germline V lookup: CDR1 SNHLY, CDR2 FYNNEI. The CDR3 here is CASSPLQVEGPRATNEKLFF. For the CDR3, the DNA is TGTGCCAGCAGCCCTTTACAGGTGGAGGGCCCCAGAGCCACTAATGAAAAACTGTTTTTT.

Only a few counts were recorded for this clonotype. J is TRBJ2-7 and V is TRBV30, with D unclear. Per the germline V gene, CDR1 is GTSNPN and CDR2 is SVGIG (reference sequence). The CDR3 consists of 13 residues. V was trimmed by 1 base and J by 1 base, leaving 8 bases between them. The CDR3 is CAWSAFESYEQYF. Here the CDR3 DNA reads TGTGCCTGGAGTGCCTTCGAGTCCTACGAGCAGTACTTC. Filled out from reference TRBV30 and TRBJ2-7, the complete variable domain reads SQTIHQWPATLVQPVGSPLSLECTVEGTSNPNLYWYRQAAGRGLQLLFYSVGIGQISSEVPQNLSASRPQDRQFILSSKKLLLSDSGFYLCAWSAFESYEQYFGPGTRLTVT.

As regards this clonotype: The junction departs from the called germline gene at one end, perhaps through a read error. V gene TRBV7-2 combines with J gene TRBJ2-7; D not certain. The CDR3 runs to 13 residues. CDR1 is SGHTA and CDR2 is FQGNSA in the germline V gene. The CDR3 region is CASSLAQPGRLLF. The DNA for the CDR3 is TGTGCCAGCAGCTTAGCGCAGCCAGGACGGCTTCTCTTC.

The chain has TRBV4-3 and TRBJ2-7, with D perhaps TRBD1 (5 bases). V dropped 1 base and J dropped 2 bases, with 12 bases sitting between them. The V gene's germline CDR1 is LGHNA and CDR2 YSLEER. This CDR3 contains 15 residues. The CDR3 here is CASSQGLDSTYEQYF. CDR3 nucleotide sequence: TGCGCCAGCAGCCAAGGGCTCGACAGTACCTACGAGCAGTACTTC.

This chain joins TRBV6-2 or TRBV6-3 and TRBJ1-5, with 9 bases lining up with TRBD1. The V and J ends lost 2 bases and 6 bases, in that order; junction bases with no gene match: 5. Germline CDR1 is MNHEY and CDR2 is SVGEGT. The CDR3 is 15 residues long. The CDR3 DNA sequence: TGTGCCAGCAGTTACCGGACAGGGGTCGGTCAGCCCCAGCATTTT. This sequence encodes CASSYRTGVGQPQHF.

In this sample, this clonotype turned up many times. The CDR3 DNA reads as TGTGCCAGCAGCTTAGAGGGGCGGGGACGAAGCTCCTACAATGAGCAGTTCTTC. Translation: CASSLEGRGRSSYNEQFF. The V call is TRBV7-3, the J call TRBJ2-1, with D possibly being TRBD2 (6 bases). V was cut by 2 bases and J by 0 bases, with 17 bases left in between. Germline CDR1 is SGHTA and CDR2 is FQGTGA. This CDR3 has 18 residues.

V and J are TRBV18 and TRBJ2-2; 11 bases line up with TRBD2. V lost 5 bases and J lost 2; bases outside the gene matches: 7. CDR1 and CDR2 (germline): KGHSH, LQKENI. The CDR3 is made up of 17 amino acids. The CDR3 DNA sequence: TGTGCCAGCTCATCGCTAGCGGGGGGTGCCAACACCGGGGAGCTGTTTTTT. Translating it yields CASSSLAGGANTGELFF. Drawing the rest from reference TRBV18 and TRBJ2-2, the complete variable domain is NAGVMQNPRHLVRRRGQEARLRCSPMKGHSHVYWYRQLPEEGLKFMVYLQKENIIDESGMPKERFSAEFPKEGPSILRIQQVVRGDSAAYFCASSSLAGGANTGELFFGEGSRLTVL.

The CDR3 nucleotides are TGTGCCAGCAGCTCGACCCTAGATGGGACGCAGTATTTT. This codes for CASSSTLDGTQYF. The J gene is TRBJ2-3, the V gene TRBV7-9; D is unresolved. The CDR3 is made up of 13 amino acids. V was pared by 4 bases and J by 9 bases, with 14 bases between. In germline, CDR1 is SEHNR, CDR2 FQNEAQ (reference sequence).

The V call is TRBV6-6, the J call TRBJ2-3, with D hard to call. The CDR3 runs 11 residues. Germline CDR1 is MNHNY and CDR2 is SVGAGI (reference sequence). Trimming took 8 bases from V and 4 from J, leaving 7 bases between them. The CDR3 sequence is CASWSPDTQYF. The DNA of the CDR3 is TGTGCCAGCTGGAGCCCAGATACGCAGTATTTT.

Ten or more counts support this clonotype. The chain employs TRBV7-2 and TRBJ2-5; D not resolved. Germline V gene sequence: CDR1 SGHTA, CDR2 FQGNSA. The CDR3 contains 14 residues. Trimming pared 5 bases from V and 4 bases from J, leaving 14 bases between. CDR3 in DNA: TGTGCCAGCAGCGAGACCAGATACCGAGAGACCCAGTACTTC. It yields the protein CASSETRYRETQYF.

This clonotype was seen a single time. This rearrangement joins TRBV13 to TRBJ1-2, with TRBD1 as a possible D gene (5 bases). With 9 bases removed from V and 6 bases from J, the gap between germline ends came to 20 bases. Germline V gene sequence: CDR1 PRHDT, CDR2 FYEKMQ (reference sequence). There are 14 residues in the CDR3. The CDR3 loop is CASEPLGRGHGYTF. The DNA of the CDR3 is TGTGCCAGTGAACCGCTCGGGAGGGGCCATGGCTACACCTTC.

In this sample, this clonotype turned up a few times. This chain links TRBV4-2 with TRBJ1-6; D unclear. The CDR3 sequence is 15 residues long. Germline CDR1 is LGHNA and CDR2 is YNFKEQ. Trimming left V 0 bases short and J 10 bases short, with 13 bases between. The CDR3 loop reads CASSQDQRVGSPLHF. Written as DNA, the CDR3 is TGTGCCAGCAGCCAAGACCAAAGGGTTGGGTCACCCCTCCACTTT.

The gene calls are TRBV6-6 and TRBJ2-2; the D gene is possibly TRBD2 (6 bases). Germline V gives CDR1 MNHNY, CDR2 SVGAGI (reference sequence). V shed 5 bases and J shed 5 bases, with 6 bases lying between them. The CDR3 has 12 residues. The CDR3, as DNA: TGTGCCAGCAGTAGCGGGACCGGGGAGCTGTTTTTT. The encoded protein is CASSSGTGELFF.

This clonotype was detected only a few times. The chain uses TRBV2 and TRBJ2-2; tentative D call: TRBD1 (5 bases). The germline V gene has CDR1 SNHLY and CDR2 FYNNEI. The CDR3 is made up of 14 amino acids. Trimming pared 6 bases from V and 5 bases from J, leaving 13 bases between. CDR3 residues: CASSYRFRTGELFF. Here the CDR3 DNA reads TGTGCCAGCAGCTACAGGTTTCGGACCGGGGAGCTGTTTTTT.

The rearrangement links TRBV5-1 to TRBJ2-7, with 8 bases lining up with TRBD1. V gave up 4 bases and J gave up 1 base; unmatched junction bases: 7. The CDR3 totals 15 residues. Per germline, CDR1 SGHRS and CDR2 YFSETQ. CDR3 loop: CASSPGQGHSYEQYF. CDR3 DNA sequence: TGCGCCAGCAGCCCAGGACAGGGTCATTCCTACGAGCAGTACTTC.

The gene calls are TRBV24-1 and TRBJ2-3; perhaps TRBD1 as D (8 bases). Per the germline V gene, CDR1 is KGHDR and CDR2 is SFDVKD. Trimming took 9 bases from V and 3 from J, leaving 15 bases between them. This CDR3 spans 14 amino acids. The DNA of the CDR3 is TGTGCCACCGAAGGACAGGGAGGGACAGATACGCAGTATTTT. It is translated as CATEGQGGTDTQYF.

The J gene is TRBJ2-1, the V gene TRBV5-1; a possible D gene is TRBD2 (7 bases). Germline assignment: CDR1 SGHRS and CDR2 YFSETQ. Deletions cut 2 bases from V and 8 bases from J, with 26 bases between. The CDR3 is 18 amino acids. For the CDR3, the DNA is TGCGCCAGCAGCTTCACATTTGGCCTTCGGGGGGCGCGGGATGAGCAGTTCTTC. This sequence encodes CASSFTFGLRGARDEQFF.

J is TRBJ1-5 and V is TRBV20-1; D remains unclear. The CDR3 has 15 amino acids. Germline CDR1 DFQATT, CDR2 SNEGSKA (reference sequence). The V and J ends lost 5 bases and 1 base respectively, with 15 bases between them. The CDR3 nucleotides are TGCAGTGCTTGCTCCTCATCGGTAAGCAATCAGCCCCAGCATTTT. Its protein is CSACSSSVSNQPQHF.